This T cell receptor (beta chain) was captured in a study of cytomegalovirus exposure and HLA in healthy donors. General study findings and limits: The authors later found most CMV-associated TCR beta chains appeared HLA-restricted. TRBV6-2, TRBV6-3 and some other V segments were excluded as indistinguishable.

The CDR3 loop spans 15 amino acids. The germline V and J ends were trimmed by 4 bases and 3 bases, with 12 bases remaining between them. CDR1 is MNHEY and CDR2 is SVGAGI in the germline V gene. This clone was detected only a few times. Its target is not known. The PCR employed 60 Vbeta primers together with 13 Jbeta primers. Measured with immunoSEQ multiplex PCR; TCRdb has only the in-frame clones, and not every one. The sample carries 110,000 to 150,000 clones, approximately 82% recorded once. This sequence was found in a man between 18 and 35 years old in good health and CMV-seropositive. Material for sequencing was PBMCs. V usage is TRBV6-5 and J usage is TRBJ1-4; tentative D call: TRBD1 (5 bases). CDR3 loop: CASSFRQQANEKLFF. CDR3 bases: TGTGCCAGCAGTTTTCGACAGCAAGCTAATGAAAAACTGTTTTTT.